There are many counts of the clone carrying this TCR beta chain. Its antigen is not identified. The data originate from a study of T cells after yellow fever vaccination. Study conclusions and caveats: Abundant clonotypes (contaminants from the bulk population) could be present in FACS-sorted repertoires.

TCRdb re-derived calls from the 5' RACE reads in MiXCR, one entry per CDR3 protein. Among about 340,000 distinct CDR3 sequences listed, approximately 13% were seen once. V was trimmed by 2 bases and J by 2 bases, leaving 7 bases between them. This CDR3 contains 15 residues. Germline V gene lookup returns CDR1 SNHLY and CDR2 FYNNEI. This sample comprised CD4+ T cells sorted from PBMCs, obtained 15 days after the yellow fever booster vaccination. The sequence was obtained from a young man who received the YFV17D yellow fever vaccine. V gene TRBV2 combines with J gene TRBJ2-6; D remains unclear. In DNA form, the CDR3 reads TGTGCCAGCAGTGAAACAAGGGCTGGGGCCAACGTCCTGACTTTC. Its protein product is CASSETRAGANVLTF.